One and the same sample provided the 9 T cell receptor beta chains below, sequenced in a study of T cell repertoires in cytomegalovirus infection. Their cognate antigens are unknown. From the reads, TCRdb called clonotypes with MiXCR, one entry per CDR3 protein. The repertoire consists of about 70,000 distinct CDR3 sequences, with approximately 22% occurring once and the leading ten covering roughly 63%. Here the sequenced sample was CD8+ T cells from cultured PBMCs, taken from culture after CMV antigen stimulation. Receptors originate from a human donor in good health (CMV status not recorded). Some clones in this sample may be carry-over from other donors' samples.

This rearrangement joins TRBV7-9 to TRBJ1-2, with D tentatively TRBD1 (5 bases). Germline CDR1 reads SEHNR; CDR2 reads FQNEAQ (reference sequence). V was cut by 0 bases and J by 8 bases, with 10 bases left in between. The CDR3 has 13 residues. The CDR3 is CASSLAGVEGYTF. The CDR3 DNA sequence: TGTGCCAGCAGCTTAGCAGGGGTCGAGGGCTACACCTTC.

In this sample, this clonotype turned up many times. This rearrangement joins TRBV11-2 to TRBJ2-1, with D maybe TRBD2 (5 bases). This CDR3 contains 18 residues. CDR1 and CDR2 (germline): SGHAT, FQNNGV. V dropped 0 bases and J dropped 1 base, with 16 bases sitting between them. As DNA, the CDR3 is TGTGCCAGCAGCTTAGAGGAGGTCCTTCCCTGGTCCTACAATGAGCAGTTCTTC. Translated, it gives CASSLEEVLPWSYNEQFF.

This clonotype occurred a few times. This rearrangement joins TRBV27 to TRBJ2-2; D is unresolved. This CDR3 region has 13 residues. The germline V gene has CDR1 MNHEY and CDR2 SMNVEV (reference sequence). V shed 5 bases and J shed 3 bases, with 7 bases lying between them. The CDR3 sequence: CASSLPHTGELFF. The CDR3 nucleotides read TGTGCCAGCAGTCTCCCCCACACCGGGGAGCTGTTTTTT.

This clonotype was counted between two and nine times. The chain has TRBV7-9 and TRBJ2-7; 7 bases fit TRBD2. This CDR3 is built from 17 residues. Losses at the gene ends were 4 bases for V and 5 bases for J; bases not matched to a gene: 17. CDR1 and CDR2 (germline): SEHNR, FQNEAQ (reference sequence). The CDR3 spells CASSSNREDNPTNEQYF. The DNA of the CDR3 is TGTGCCAGCAGCTCAAACCGGGAGGACAACCCGACCAACGAGCAGTACTTC.

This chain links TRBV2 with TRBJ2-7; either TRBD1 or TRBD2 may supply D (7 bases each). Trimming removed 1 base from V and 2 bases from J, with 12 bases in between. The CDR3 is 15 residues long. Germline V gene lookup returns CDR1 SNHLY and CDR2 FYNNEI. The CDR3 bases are TGTGCCAGCAGTGAAGGGCAGGGGGGGCCCTACGAGCAGTACTTC. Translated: CASSEGQGGPYEQYF. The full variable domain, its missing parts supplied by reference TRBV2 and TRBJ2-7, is EPEVTQTPSHQVTQMGQEVILRCVPISNHLYFYWYRQILGQKVEFLVSFYNNEISEKSEIFDDQFSVERPDGSNFTLKIRSTKLEDSAMYFCASSEGQGGPYEQYFGPGTRLTVT.

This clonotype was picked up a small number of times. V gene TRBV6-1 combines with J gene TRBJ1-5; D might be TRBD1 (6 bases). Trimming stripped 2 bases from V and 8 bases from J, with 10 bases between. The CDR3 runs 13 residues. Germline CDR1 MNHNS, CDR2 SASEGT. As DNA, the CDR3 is TGTGCCAGCAGTGAATGGCCAGGGGAGCCCCAGCATTTT. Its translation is CASSEWPGEPQHF.

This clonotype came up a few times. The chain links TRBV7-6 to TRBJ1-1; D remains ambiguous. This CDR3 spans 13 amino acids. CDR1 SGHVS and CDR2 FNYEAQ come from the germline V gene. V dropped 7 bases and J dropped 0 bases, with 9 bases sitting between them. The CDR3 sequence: CASTDGMNTEAFF. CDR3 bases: TGTGCCAGCACCGACGGCATGAACACTGAAGCTTTCTTT.

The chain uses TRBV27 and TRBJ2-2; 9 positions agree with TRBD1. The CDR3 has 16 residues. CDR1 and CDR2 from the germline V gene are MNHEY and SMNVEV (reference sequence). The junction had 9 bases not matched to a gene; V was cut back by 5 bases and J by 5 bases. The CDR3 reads CASSRFHRGQTGELFF. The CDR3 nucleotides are TGTGCCAGCAGTCGATTCCACAGGGGGCAGACCGGGGAGCTGTTTTTT.

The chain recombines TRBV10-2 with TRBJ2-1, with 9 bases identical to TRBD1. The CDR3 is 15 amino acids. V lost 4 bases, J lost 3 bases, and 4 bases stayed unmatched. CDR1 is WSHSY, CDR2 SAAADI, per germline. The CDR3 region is CASSGDRVNYNEQFF. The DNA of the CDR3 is TGCGCCAGCAGTGGGGACAGGGTAAACTACAATGAGCAGTTCTTC.